Presented here are 27 T cell receptor beta chains from one specimen sequenced in a study of response to subunit inactivated influenza vaccine. TCRdb independently ran MiXCR on the RT-PCR reads; one entry per CDR3 protein. The sample has roughly 790,000 distinct CDR3 sequences; approximately 21% are singletons. Specimen: PBMCs from blood, collected 5 days after vaccination. All receptors come from a man aged 45 to 65 who received an inactivated influenza vaccine.

Details on this clonotype: This may arise from a read error, as a much more abundant clone is one base away. The chain's CDR3 is CASSLNPYNEQFF. The CDR3 region has the DNA TGTGCCAGCAGTTTAAACCCCTACAATGAGCAGTTCTTC. This chain joins TRBV27 and TRBJ2-1; D is unresolved. Trimming stripped 2 bases from V and 2 bases from J, with 4 bases between. CDR3 length: 13 amino acids. Looked up from germline, CDR1 is MNHEY and CDR2 is SMNVEV (reference sequence).

This clonotype was recorded a few times. The V gene is TRBV19, the J gene TRBJ2-5; the match to TRBD2 covers 7 bases. Losses at the gene ends were 3 bases for V and 4 bases for J; bases not matched to a gene: 11. Germline loops: CDR1 LNHDA, CDR2 SQIVND (reference sequence). The CDR3 has 16 amino acids. Here the CDR3 reads CASSMTTSRLGETQYF. The CDR3 bases are TGTGCCAGTAGTATGACGACTAGCCGATTGGGAGAGACCCAGTACTTC.

This clonotype was seen a few times. The genes are TRBV10-3 and TRBJ2-1; 10 bases agree with TRBD2. Trimming cost V 3 bases and J 7 bases; bases outside gene matches: 3. CDR1 ENHRY and CDR2 SYGVKD come from the germline V gene. This CDR3 is 14 amino acids long. CDR3 amino acids: CAISDQRGGNEQFF. The CDR3 DNA reads TGTGCCATCAGTGACCAGCGGGGGGGAAATGAGCAGTTCTTC.

This clonotype was counted many times. The chain joins TRBV11-2 to TRBJ2-2; 8 nucleotides match TRBD1. After removal of 5 bases from V and 0 bases from J, the junction contained 5 bases not matched to a gene. CDR1 and CDR2 from the germline V gene are SGHAT and FQNNGV. This CDR3 has 16 amino acids. The CDR3 protein is CASSTWTGTNTGELFF. CDR3 coding DNA: TGTGCCAGCAGCACGTGGACAGGGACGAACACCGGGGAGCTGTTTTTT.

CDR3 nucleotide sequence: TGCGCCAGCAGCCAGACTTCCGGGGTAATTCCGGCCGGGGAGCTGTTTTTT. Its translation is CASSQTSGVIPAGELFF. The V call is TRBV4-3, the J call TRBJ2-2; weak D call: TRBD2 (5 bases). The CDR3 runs 17 residues. The germline gives CDR1 LGHNA, CDR2 YSLEER. Trimming took off 3 bases at V and 6 bases at J, with 20 bases between the two ends.

The J gene is TRBJ2-1, the V gene TRBV4-3; 14 bases map to TRBD2. The CDR3 contains 18 residues. Germline lookup yields CDR1 LGHNA and CDR2 YSLEER. Unmatched junction bases numbered 10, after V lost 0 bases and J lost 9 bases. In DNA, the CDR3 is TGCGCCAGCAGCCAAGACAGACTAGCGGGAGGGCCTGTCGGTGAGCAGTTCTTC. Translating it yields CASSQDRLAGGPVGEQFF.

This clonotype appeared a few times. The chain joins TRBV27 to TRBJ2-3; maybe TRBD2 (5 bases). The V and J ends lost 5 bases and 2 bases respectively, with 11 bases between them. The CDR3 loop spans 14 amino acids. Looked up from germline, CDR1 is MNHEY and CDR2 is SMNVEV (reference sequence). In DNA form, the CDR3 reads TGTGCCAGCAGTCTACTAGGATTCACAGATACGCAGTATTTT. Translation: CASSLLGFTDTQYF.

The rearrangement joins TRBV29-1 to TRBJ2-5, with a tentative D call TRBD2 (7 bases). This CDR3 contains 13 residues. V was trimmed by 6 bases and J by 5 bases, leaving 16 bases between them. Germline CDR1 is SQVTM and CDR2 is ANQGSEA. This CDR3 is CSVQRGAGETQYF. CDR3 in DNA: TGCAGCGTCCAACGGGGGGCTGGCGAGACCCAGTACTTC.

The chain combines TRBV11-2 with TRBJ2-2; either TRBD1 or TRBD2 may supply D (5 bases each). Between the trimmed V and J ends, which lost 1 base and 2 bases, there was a span of 20 bases. Germline CDR1 SGHAT, CDR2 FQNNGV. CDR3 length: 19 residues. The CDR3 DNA reads as TGTGCCAGCAGCTTAGTTGCGCCGGGGCACAGAAAAAACACCGGGGAGCTGTTTTTT. This encodes CASSLVAPGHRKNTGELFF.

The CDR3 DNA is TGCAGCGTAGACGAACAGGGGACTAACTATGGCTACACCTTC. This gives the protein CSVDEQGTNYGYTF. The V gene is TRBV29-1, the J gene TRBJ1-2; 7 bases align to TRBD1. The CDR3 runs to 14 residues. The germline V gene has CDR1 SQVTM and CDR2 ANQGSEA. Unmatched junction bases numbered 7, after V lost 6 bases and J lost 0 bases.

This clonotype turned up a few times. The chain couples TRBV6-1 to TRBJ1-2; tentatively, D is TRBD1 (5 bases). Germline assignment: CDR1 MNHNS and CDR2 SASEGT. The CDR3 consists of 14 residues. Trimming removed 4 bases from V and 3 bases from J, with 12 bases in between. CDR3 in DNA: TGTGCCAGCAGTGCCCTAGGGGTCGACTATGGCTACACCTTC. As protein: CASSALGVDYGYTF.

This clonotype was seen a handful of times. CDR3 DNA sequence: TGTGCCAGCAGGGAGGGACAGTTTAGCGGGAGGGCCTGGCACGAGCAGTACTTC. Translation gives CASREGQFSGRAWHEQYF. The chain combines TRBV28 with TRBJ2-7; TRBD2 agrees at 11 bases. J lost 5 bases, V lost 6 bases, and 18 bases had no gene match. Germline V gene sequence: CDR1 MDHEN, CDR2 SYDVKM. The CDR3 is made up of 18 amino acids. Filled out from reference TRBV28 and TRBJ2-7, the complete variable domain reads DVKVTQSSRYLVKRTGEKVFLECVQDMDHENMFWYRQDPGLGLRLIYFSYDVKMKEKGDIPEGYSVSREKKERFSLILESASTNQTSMYLCASREGQFSGRAWHEQYFGPGTRLTVT.

The gene calls are TRBV20-1 and TRBJ1-1; TRBD1 is a possible D gene (5 bases). Germline V lookup: CDR1 DFQATT, CDR2 SNEGSKA (reference sequence). The CDR3 runs 13 residues. Trimming shortened V by 3 bases and J by 1 base, and 9 bases separated the two germline ends. The CDR3 DNA is TGCAGTGCTAGGCAAACAGGGAACACTGAAGCTTTCTTT. Translation gives CSARQTGNTEAFF.

This clonotype occurred a few times. The V and J genes are TRBV20-1 and TRBJ2-5, with TRBD1 matching 9 bases. Germline CDR1 reads DFQATT; CDR2 reads SNEGSKA (reference sequence). The V and J ends lost 4 bases and 5 bases, in that order; junction bases with no gene match: 8. CDR3 size: 14 residues. This chain's CDR3 is CSAKSTGGGETQYF. As DNA, the CDR3 is TGCAGTGCTAAGTCTACAGGGGGCGGCGAGACCCAGTACTTC.

This clonotype was seen a few times. The chain links TRBV5-6 to TRBJ1-3, with no clear D. Germline assignment: CDR1 SGHDT and CDR2 YYEEEE. Between the trimmed V and J ends, which lost 4 bases and 0 bases, there was a span of 11 bases. The CDR3 spans 15 residues. CDR3 DNA: TGTGCCAGCAGCGGTCCGGGATACTCTGGAAACACCATATATTTT. It codes for CASSGPGYSGNTIYF.

The V and J genes are TRBV11-1 and TRBJ2-3; 13 bases align to TRBD2. There are 18 residues in the CDR3. Germline CDR1 and CDR2: SGHAT and FQDESV (reference sequence). The J segment lost 4 bases and the V segment lost 3 bases, leaving 10 bases of the junction unmatched. The CDR3 DNA is TGTGCCAGCAGCTTCTTTTTCGGACTAGCGGGGGTACCAGATACGCAGTATTTT. It specifies CASSFFFGLAGVPDTQYF.

This clonotype was observed at least ten times. The CDR3 DNA reads as TGTGCCAGCAGCTTTCGGGGACTAGCTCACCCTGAGCAGTTCTTC. Translation: CASSFRGLAHPEQFF. V and J are TRBV7-9 and TRBJ2-1, with TRBD2 matching over 9 bases. The CDR3 is made up of 15 amino acids. Germline values: CDR1 SEHNR, CDR2 FQNEAQ (reference sequence). V lost 3 bases, J lost 9 bases, and 9 bases stayed unmatched.

The V gene is TRBV5-1, the J gene TRBJ2-5; no firm D call. Germline-derived CDR1 and CDR2 are SGHRS and YFSETQ. V lost 7 bases, J lost 7 bases, and 14 bases lay in between. The length of the CDR3 is 12 residues. The CDR3 DNA is TGCGCCAGCGGGGTTCCCCCGGGGACCCAGTACTTC. It translates to CASGVPPGTQYF.

The sample holds many counts of this clonotype. This sequence joins TRBV5-6 and TRBJ2-3; a weak D match, TRBD1 (5 bases). The CDR3 is made up of 14 amino acids. V was pared by 1 base and J by 8 bases, with 14 bases between. Germline V CDR1 and CDR2: SGHDT, YYEEEE. CDR3 in DNA: TGTGCCAGCAGCTTGCAGGGTCCCCAAAGTACGCAGTATTTT. Its translation: CASSLQGPQSTQYF.

The chain recombines TRBV6-1 with TRBJ2-4; 9 nucleotides align to TRBD1. With V trimmed by 6 bases and J by 5 bases, 5 bases remained unmatched. Germline V gene data show CDR1 as MNHNS and CDR2 as SASEGT. The CDR3 loop spans 14 amino acids. CDR3 bases: TGTGCCAGCAGAAGGGACAGGGCGCAAAACATTCAGTACTTC. Its protein product is CASRRDRAQNIQYF.

This clonotype has only a few counts. The chain carries TRBV5-1 and TRBJ2-5, with 8 bases fitting TRBD2. V gave up 4 bases and J gave up 3 bases; unmatched junction bases: 17. Germline V gives CDR1 SGHRS, CDR2 YFSETQ. The CDR3 consists of 18 residues. The CDR3 loop reads CASSTTIRAGGTKETQYF. The CDR3 DNA follows: TGCGCCAGCAGCACCACCATACGGGCGGGGGGAACTAAAGAGACCCAGTACTTC.

V gene TRBV6-5 combines with J gene TRBJ2-2, with 11 positions matching TRBD1. Trimming at V came to 2 bases and at J to 5 bases, leaving 7 bases not matched to a gene. The CDR3 has 17 residues. Per the germline V gene, CDR1 is MNHEY and CDR2 is SVGAGI. The CDR3 reads CASSYPAGDRGTGELFF. The DNA for the CDR3 is TGTGCCAGCAGTTACCCGGCAGGGGACAGGGGGACCGGGGAGCTGTTTTTT.

This clonotype was detected many times. The chain combines TRBV29-1 with TRBJ2-5, with D unclear. This CDR3 region has 12 residues. V was trimmed by 7 bases and J by 2 bases, leaving 11 bases between them. The germline gives CDR1 SQVTM, CDR2 ANQGSEA. The CDR3 DNA reads TGCAGCGGCAGAGCGTTGCAAGAGACCCAGTACTTC. The encoded protein is CSGRALQETQYF.

This clonotype turned up a few times. The chain couples TRBV3-1 to TRBJ2-3; 8 bases map to TRBD2. With 5 bases clipped from V and 1 base from J, the junction kept 11 bases outside the gene matches. From germline, CDR1 is LGHDT and CDR2 YNNKEL (reference sequence). The CDR3 has 17 amino acids. CDR3 sequence (DNA): TGTGCCAGCAGCTATACAAGTGCGGGGGGCGGCACAGATACGCAGTATTTT. Its protein is CASSYTSAGGGTDTQYF.

A note on this clonotype: An end of the junction differs from the germline gene, which may be a read error. This sequence joins TRBV20-1 and TRBJ2-1; 7 bases agree with TRBD2. Germline V CDR1 and CDR2: DFQATT, SNEGSKA (reference sequence). The CDR3 has 15 residues. CDR3 amino acids: CIASGRLALYNEQFF. The CDR3 DNA follows: TGCATTGCTAGCGGCCGGCTAGCGCTATACAATGAGCAGTTCTTC.

In its sample, this clonotype was seen a few times. The V gene is TRBV20-1, the J gene TRBJ2-3; 8 bases fit TRBD2. Trimming cost V 1 base and J 1 base; bases outside gene matches: 7. This CDR3 contains 16 residues. Germline assignment: CDR1 DFQATT and CDR2 SNEGSKA (reference sequence). The CDR3 here is CSARVPRRGGTDTQYF. CDR3 DNA sequence: TGCAGTGCTAGAGTCCCTCGGCGGGGGGGCACAGATACGCAGTATTTT.

The chain is built from TRBV20-1 and TRBJ2-5; 8 positions agree with TRBD2. CDR1 is DFQATT and CDR2 is SNEGSKA in the germline V gene (reference sequence). This CDR3 region has 14 residues. V shed 7 bases and J 5 bases; nucleotides not matched to a gene: 12. CDR3: CSVLASGSSETQYF. The CDR3 DNA follows: TGCAGTGTTCTGGCGAGCGGGAGCTCCGAGACCCAGTACTTC.